This paragraph reports one T cell receptor (beta chain). The same CDR3 can be traced to other DNA sequences in this sample. The data belong to a study of shared clonotypes between healthy human individuals. Germline CDR1 SEHNR, CDR2 FQNEAQ (reference sequence). V was cut by 5 bases and J by 0 bases, with 7 bases left in between. The length of the CDR3 is 14 residues. Sequencing was performed with immunoSEQ multiplex PCR; in TCRdb, only in-frame clones are kept and a portion is missing. The table records about 2.4 million clones, over 85% of them present only once. Splitting the CD4+ cells yielded a CD45RA+ naive subset and a CD45RA-negative memory subset.

V gene TRBV7-9 combines with J gene TRBJ1-4; D is ambiguous. What was sequenced was naive CD4+ T cells from PBMCs. Regarding subset: CD45RA+ positively selected. This clonotype was obtained from a man younger than 35 in good health. Some clones in this sample may be carry-over from other donors' samples. CDR3 sequence reads: CASSIRATNEKLFF. The CDR3 DNA is TGTGCCAGCAGCATACGAGCAACTAATGAAAAACTGTTTTTT.